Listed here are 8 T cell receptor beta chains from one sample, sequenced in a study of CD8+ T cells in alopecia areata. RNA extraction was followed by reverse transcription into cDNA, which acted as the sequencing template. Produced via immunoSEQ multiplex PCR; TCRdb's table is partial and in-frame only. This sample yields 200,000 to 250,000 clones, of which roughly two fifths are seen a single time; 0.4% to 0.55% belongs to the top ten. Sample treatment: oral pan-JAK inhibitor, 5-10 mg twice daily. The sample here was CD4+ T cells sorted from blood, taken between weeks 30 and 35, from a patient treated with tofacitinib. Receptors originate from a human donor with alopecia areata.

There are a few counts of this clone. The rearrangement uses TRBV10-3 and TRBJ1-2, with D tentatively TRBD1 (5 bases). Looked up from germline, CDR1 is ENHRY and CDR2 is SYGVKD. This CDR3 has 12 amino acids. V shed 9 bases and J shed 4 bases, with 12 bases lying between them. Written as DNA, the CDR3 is TGTGCCATGGGCCCCGGGGCCTATGGCTACACCTTC. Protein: CAMGPGAYGYTF.

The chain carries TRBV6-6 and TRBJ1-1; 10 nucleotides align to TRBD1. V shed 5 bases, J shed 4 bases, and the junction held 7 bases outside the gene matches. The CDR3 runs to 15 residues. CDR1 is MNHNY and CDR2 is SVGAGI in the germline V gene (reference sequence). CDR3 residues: CASSPRTGGRTEAFF. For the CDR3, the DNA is TGTGCCAGCAGTCCGAGGACAGGGGGGCGCACTGAAGCTTTCTTT.

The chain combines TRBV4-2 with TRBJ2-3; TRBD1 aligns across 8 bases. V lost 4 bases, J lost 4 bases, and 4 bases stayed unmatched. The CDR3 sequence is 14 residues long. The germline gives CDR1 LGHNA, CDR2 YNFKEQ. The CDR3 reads CASSPRTGSDTQYF. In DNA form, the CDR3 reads TGTGCCAGCAGCCCGCGGACAGGGTCAGATACGCAGTATTTT.

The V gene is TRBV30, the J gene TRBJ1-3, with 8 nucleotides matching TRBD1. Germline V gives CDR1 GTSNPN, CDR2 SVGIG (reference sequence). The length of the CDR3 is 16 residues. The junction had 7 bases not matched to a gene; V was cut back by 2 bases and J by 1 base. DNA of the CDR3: TGTGCCTGGAGTACCGGACAGGGAAAATCTGGAAACACCATATATTTT. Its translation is CAWSTGQGKSGNTIYF.

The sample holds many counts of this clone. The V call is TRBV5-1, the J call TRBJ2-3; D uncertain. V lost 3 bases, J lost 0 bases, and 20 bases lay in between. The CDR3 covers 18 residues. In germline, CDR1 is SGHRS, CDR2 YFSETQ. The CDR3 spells CASSWPRQALLSTDTQYF. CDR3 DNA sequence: TGCGCCAGCAGCTGGCCCAGGCAAGCCCTACTAAGCACAGATACGCAGTATTTT.

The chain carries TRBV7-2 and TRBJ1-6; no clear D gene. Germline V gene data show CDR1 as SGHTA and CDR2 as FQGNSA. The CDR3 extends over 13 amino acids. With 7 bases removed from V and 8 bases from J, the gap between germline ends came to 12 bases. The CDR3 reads CASTLWGDSPLHF. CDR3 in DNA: TGTGCCAGCACGTTGTGGGGTGATTCACCCCTCCACTTT.

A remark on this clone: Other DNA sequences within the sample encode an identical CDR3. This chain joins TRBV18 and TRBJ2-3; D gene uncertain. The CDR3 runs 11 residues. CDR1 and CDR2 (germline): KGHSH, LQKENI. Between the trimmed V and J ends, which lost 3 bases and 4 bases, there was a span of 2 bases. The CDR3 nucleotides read TGTGCCAGCTCACCTTCAGATACGCAGTATTTT. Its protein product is CASSPSDTQYF.

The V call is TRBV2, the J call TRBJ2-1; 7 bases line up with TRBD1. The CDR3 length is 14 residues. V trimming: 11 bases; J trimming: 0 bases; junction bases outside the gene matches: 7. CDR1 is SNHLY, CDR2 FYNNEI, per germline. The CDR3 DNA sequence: TGTGCCGACACAGGGGCCTTCTCCTACAATGAGCAGTTCTTC. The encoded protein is CADTGAFSYNEQFF.